This TCR beta chain stems from a study of molecular identifiers for immune sequencing clone quantification. About the study: In replicates, RNA from roughly 20,000 or 100,000 naive CD8 cells was split five ways, four sequenced.

Study-level findings and limits: Beyond 20 RNA copies, clones held over 99% of effector molecules, compared with under 1% in naive cells.

In germline, CDR1 is LNHDA, CDR2 SQIVND (reference sequence). This CDR3 is 13 amino acids long. This clonotype was detected once. Its specificity is unknown. Mismatch with germline at one junction end may stem from a read error. TCRdb recomputed calls from the PCR reads with MiXCR, one row per CDR3 protein. Seen here are a few hundred thousand distinct CDR3 sequences, 24% observed once, and the top ten hold roughly 0.7%. Libraries of naive CD8 T cells were made from 20,000 to 1,000,000 sorted cells. They used 10%, 30% or 50% RNA. Sequencing used naive CD8+ T cells from blood, with Jurkat cell RNA spiked in. Documented subset: FACS-sorted CD8+CD4-CCR7+CD45RA+ naive T cells. The TCR originated in a human donor in good health. Some libraries in this study had Jurkat cell RNA spiked in. This rearrangement joins TRBV19 to TRBJ1-5; D remains ambiguous. The CDR3 loop is CASGISVNQPQHF. As DNA, the CDR3 is TGTGCCAGTGGTATCTCGGTGAATCAGCCCCAGCATTTT.